The sequence of this TCR beta chain was determined in a study of cytomegalovirus exposure and HLA in healthy donors. Both 60 Vbeta primers and 13 Jbeta primers went into the PCR. Assay used: immunoSEQ multiplex PCR; TCRdb lists only in-frame clones, some missing. Of roughly 180,000 clones in the sample, around 80% are singletons; the top ten hold 2% to 2.5%. Sequences were obtained from PBMCs. The sequence derives from a woman in her 30s in good health and CMV-seropositive.

CDR3 loop: CASSPQPSLGTQYF. CDR3 sequence (DNA): TGTGCCAGCAGTCCACAGCCCTCCCTTGGGACCCAGTACTTC. The chain employs TRBV27 and TRBJ2-5; D unclear. V was clipped by 5 bases and J by 7 bases, with 17 bases between them. Germline CDR1 MNHEY, CDR2 SMNVEV (reference sequence). This CDR3 region has 14 residues.